The rows below give T cell receptor beta chains drawn from one sample of a study of control samples from healthy donors and cancer patients. Only in-frame clones appear in the TCRdb table, and some are missing; sequencing was by immunoSEQ multiplex PCR. This sample has about 230,000 clones, with roughly 87% found just once. The sequenced material came from PBMCs. Receptor source: a woman aged 55 to 70 with lung cancer. The CDR3 runs from the conserved cysteine through the conserved F or W. The D gene is left open where the match is weak. A clone size is listed for some rows: how often the clone was seen (once, few, many), or a class if it is expanded.

clone size,J gene,D gene,V gene,CDR3 protein,CDR3 DNA
NA,TRBJ2-1,NA,TRBV6-5,CASSYSGSSSYNEQFF,TGTGCCAGCAGTTACTCAGGGTCTAGCTCCTACAATGAGCAGTTCTTC
NA,TRBJ1-4,NA,TRBV5-1,CASSSSLQLANEKLFF,TGCGCCAGCAGCTCGAGTCTACAGTTGGCTAATGAAAAACTGTTTTTT
NA,TRBJ2-2,NA,TRBV5-5,CASSFPLTGELFF,TGTGCCAGCAGCTTCCCTCTCACCGGGGAGCTGTTTTTT
NA,TRBJ2-5,TRBD1,TRBV5-1,CASSWGQGRGETQYF,TGCGCCAGCAGCTGGGGACAGGGGCGAGGAGAGACCCAGTACTTC
NA,TRBJ1-5,NA,TRBV4-1,CASSQVTSNQPQHF,TGCGCCAGCAGCCAAGTTACTAGCAATCAGCCCCAGCATTTT
NA,TRBJ1-2,TRBD1,TRBV24-1,CATSDPAGGSNYGYTF,TGTGCCACCAGTGACCCCGCAGGGGGCTCTAACTATGGCTACACCTTC
NA,TRBJ2-7,NA,TRBV12-3/TRBV12-4,CASSLSLSYEQYF,TGTGCCAGCAGTTTGAGCCTTTCCTACGAGCAGTACTTC
NA,TRBJ1-3,TRBD1,TRBV25-1,CASSDDRAGGNTIYF,TGTGCCAGCAGTGACGACAGGGCGGGGGGAAACACCATATATTTT
few,TRBJ2-2,TRBD2,TRBV7-3,CASSLTPSGNTGELFF,TGTGCCAGCAGCTTAACTCCTAGCGGGAACACCGGGGAGCTGTTTTTT
NA,TRBJ1-2,NA,TRBV20-1,CSASVGYGYTF,TGCAGTGCTAGTGTAGGTTATGGCTACACCTTC
NA,TRBJ2-2,NA,TRBV7-3,CASSLSLGGTNTGELFF,TGTGCCAGCAGCCTAAGCTTAGGGGGAACGAACACCGGGGAGCTGTTTTTT
few,TRBJ1-6,TRBD1,TRBV18,CASSSQGAGNSPLHF,TGTGCCAGCTCATCCCAGGGGGCGGGAAATTCACCCCTCCACTTT
NA,TRBJ1-6,TRBD1,TRBV5-5,CASSPGGQGRGSPLHF,TGTGCCAGCAGCCCGGGGGGACAGGGGAGAGGTTCACCCCTCCACTTT
NA,TRBJ2-3,TRBD1,TRBV6-4,CASSDGQGYTDTQYF,TGTGCCAGCAGTGATGGACAGGGATACACAGATACGCAGTATTTT
NA,TRBJ2-3,TRBD2,TRBV2,CASSRSGGSSDTQYF,TGTGCCAGCAGTCGGAGCGGGGGATCTTCAGATACGCAGTATTTT
NA,TRBJ1-4,TRBD1,TRBV30,CAWSVRWGRQGSEKLFF,TGTGCCTGGAGTGTACGGTGGGGCCGACAGGGCTCCGAAAAACTGTTTTTT
NA,TRBJ1-3,NA,TRBV18,CASSLDRPRSSGNTIYF,TGTGCCAGCTCACTCGACAGGCCTCGAAGCTCTGGAAACACCATATATTTT
once,TRBJ1-4,NA,TRBV6-2/TRBV6-3,CASSYGGEKLFF,TGTGCCAGCAGTTACGGGGGTGAAAAACTGTTTTTT
NA,TRBJ2-7,NA,TRBV28,CASRPRGLYEQYF,TGTGCCAGCAGACCCCGCGGGCTCTACGAGCAGTACTTC
NA,TRBJ1-3,NA,TRBV10-3,CAIRPQVNSGNTIYF,TGTGCCATCAGGCCCCAGGTAAACTCTGGAAACACCATATATTTT
NA,TRBJ1-2,TRBD1,TRBV5-4,CASSYTGQGKGYTF,TGTGCCAGCAGCTATACGGGACAGGGTAAGGGCTACACCTTC
NA,TRBJ1-5,NA,TRBV5-1,CASSLDGLRGNQPQHF,TGCGCCAGCAGCTTGGATGGTCTCAGGGGCAATCAGCCCCAGCATTTT
NA,TRBJ1-3,NA,TRBV9,CASSAGGVGGNTIYF,TGTGCCAGCAGCGCCGGAGGGGTGGGTGGAAACACCATATATTTT
NA,TRBJ2-7,NA,TRBV20-1,CSGAFSYEQYF,TGCAGTGGTGCATTCTCCTACGAGCAGTACTTC
few,TRBJ2-2,NA,TRBV5-1,CASSLRRGSNTGELFF,TGCGCCAGCAGCTTGAGGAGGGGCTCTAACACCGGGGAGCTGTTTTTT
NA,TRBJ1-2,NA,TRBV2,CASNANYGYTF,TGTGCCAGCAACGCTAACTATGGCTACACCTTC
once,TRBJ2-1,TRBD2,TRBV28,CASRQGGLAGGEQFF,TGTGCCAGCAGACAGGGGGGACTAGCGGGAGGTGAGCAGTTCTTC
NA,TRBJ2-7,NA,TRBV27,CASSYGGEQYF,TGTGCCAGCAGTTATGGCGGCGAGCAGTACTTC
NA,TRBJ2-2,NA,TRBV7-9,CASSPPTGELFF,TGTGCCAGCAGCCCTCCAACCGGGGAGCTGTTTTTT
NA,TRBJ2-3,NA,TRBV30,CAWSVIPDTQYF,TGTGCCTGGAGTGTAATCCCAGATACGCAGTATTTT
NA,TRBJ1-1,NA,TRBV19,CASSRGGRAMNTEAFF,TGTGCCAGTAGTAGGGGAGGTCGGGCCATGAACACTGAAGCTTTCTTT
NA,TRBJ1-2,NA,TRBV7-3,CASSLEGGYGYTF,TGTGCCAGCAGCTTAGAAGGCGGCTATGGCTACACCTTC
few,TRBJ1-2,NA,TRBV6-5,CASSNDRLGGYTF,TGTGCCAGCAGTAACGACAGGTTAGGTGGCTACACCTTC
NA,TRBJ2-1,NA,TRBV10-3,CAISESNEQFF,TGTGCCATCAGTGAGTCTAATGAGCAGTTCTTC
few,TRBJ2-5,TRBD1,TRBV5-5,CASSPSTGKETQYF,TGTGCCAGCAGCCCCTCGACAGGGAAGGAGACCCAGTACTTC
NA,TRBJ2-2,NA,TRBV6-5,CASVGPGNTGELFF,TGTGCCAGCGTCGGACCTGGGAACACCGGGGAGCTGTTTTTT
NA,TRBJ1-1,NA,TRBV10-1,CASSQSNTEAFF,TGCGCCAGCAGCCAAAGTAACACTGAAGCTTTCTTT
NA,TRBJ2-5,TRBD1,TRBV7-8,CASSTSGGFIETQYF,TGTGCCAGCAGCACTTCAGGGGGCTTTATCGAGACCCAGTACTTC
NA,TRBJ1-1,NA,TRBV7-6,CASSLGDKKEAFF,TGTGCCAGCAGCTTAGGGGACAAAAAGGAAGCTTTCTTT
NA,TRBJ2-1,TRBD2,TRBV7-7,CASSQRLAGGPNEQFF,TGTGCCAGCAGCCAACGACTAGCGGGAGGGCCGAATGAGCAGTTCTTC
NA,TRBJ1-2,NA,TRBV5-6,CASSEGEVSYGYTF,TGTGCCAGCAGTGAGGGGGAGGTGAGCTATGGCTACACCTTC
NA,TRBJ1-2,NA,TRBV4-2,CASSQDALTGEGYGYTF,TGTGCCAGCAGCCAAGACGCTCTGACCGGGGAGGGCTATGGCTACACCTTC
NA,TRBJ2-4,NA,TRBV7-9,CASGGLAKNIQYF,TGTGCCAGCGGGGGACTAGCCAAAAACATTCAGTACTTC
few,TRBJ2-7,NA,TRBV2,CASSDPREDEQYF,TGTGCCAGCAGTGACCCCAGGGAGGACGAGCAGTACTTC
few,TRBJ2-1,TRBD2,TRBV5-4,CASSSGTSGHNEQFF,TGTGCCAGCAGCTCCGGGACTAGCGGTCACAATGAGCAGTTCTTC
NA,TRBJ2-7,TRBD2,TRBV5-1,CASSPGGAGVAYEQYF,TGCGCCAGCAGCCCGGGGGGGGCGGGAGTAGCCTACGAGCAGTACTTC
NA,TRBJ1-5,TRBD1,TRBV6-4,CASSGQGAFQPQHF,TGTGCCAGCAGTGGACAGGGGGCGTTTCAGCCCCAGCATTTT
NA,TRBJ2-7,NA,TRBV27,CASSPNPPWVQYF,TGTGCCAGCAGTCCGAACCCCCCTTGGGTGCAGTACTTC
few,TRBJ2-2,NA,TRBV7-7,CASSSGPSGGELFF,TGTGCCAGCAGTTCCGGGCCGAGTGGCGGGGAGCTGTTTTTT
few,TRBJ1-3,TRBD1,TRBV2,CASSTGTGENTIYF,TGTGCCAGCAGTACCGGGACAGGGGAGAACACCATATATTTT
NA,TRBJ2-5,TRBD2,TRBV19,CASRGGGPEETQYF,TGTGCCAGTCGGGGGGGAGGGCCAGAGGAGACCCAGTACTTC
NA,TRBJ1-1,NA,TRBV27,CASSLKGNTEAFF,TGTGCCAGCAGTTTAAAGGGGAACACTGAAGCTTTCTTT
NA,TRBJ1-6,TRBD1,TRBV24-1,CAPRDLRGQYSYNSPLHF,TGTGCCCCCCGCGACCTCAGGGGGCAATACTCCTATAATTCACCCCTCCACTTT
NA,TRBJ1-4,TRBD1,TRBV5-1,CASSLQPGQDNEKLFF,TGCGCCAGCAGCTTACAACCGGGACAGGATAATGAAAAACTGTTTTTT
NA,TRBJ2-3,NA,TRBV2,CASRNPHGIDTQYF,TGTGCCAGCAGGAACCCCCATGGGATAGATACGCAGTATTTT
few,TRBJ2-3,NA,TRBV5-6,CASKARREEHSTDTQYF,TGTGCCAGCAAGGCTCGAAGAGAGGAACATTCCACAGATACGCAGTATTTT
NA,TRBJ2-3,NA,TRBV6-2/TRBV6-3,CASSLLLGDTQYF,TGTGCCAGCAGTTTACTCCTCGGAGATACGCAGTATTTT
NA,TRBJ1-6,NA,TRBV18,CASSPLTADNSPLHF,TGTGCCAGCTCACCACTGACAGCGGATAATTCACCCCTCCACTTT
NA,TRBJ2-7,NA,TRBV7-3,CASSLGPSPYEQYF,TGTGCCAGCAGCTTAGGTCCGTCACCCTACGAGCAGTACTTC
NA,TRBJ2-5,NA,TRBV11-2,CASSLGVQETQYF,TGTGCCAGCAGCTTGGGGGTCCAAGAGACCCAGTACTTC